This entry lists 28 T cell receptor beta chains sequenced from one sample in a study of blood T cell repertoires in COVID-19 (dated by TCRdb to 2019 to 2021). Receptors were amplified or captured by the immunoSEQ multiplex PCR assay. Entries here come from immuneACCESS through TCRdb and include only in-frame sequences with V and J called. Some clones fail to appear in such tables; in the studies checked, an unresolved V gene covers under half of the shortfall, and the cause of the remainder is unknown. The sample table contains about 70,000 clones; only one count was recorded for 60% to 85% of them. The ten largest clones take up 9.5% to 10% of the sample. The sequencing input was peripheral blood. These receptors came from a human donor in a cohort sampled during active COVID-19.

This chain links TRBV5-1 with TRBJ1-2, with 8 nucleotides matching TRBD1. The CDR3 is 16 residues long. Germline lookup yields CDR1 SGHRS and CDR2 YFSETQ. V was clipped by 6 bases and J by 5 bases; unmatched bases: 15. Written as DNA, the CDR3 is TGCGCCAGCACGCAGTCCGGAGGACAGGGTGTTTATGGCTACACCTTC. Residues: CASTQSGGQGVYGYTF.

The genes are TRBV11-2 and TRBJ1-2; tentatively, D is TRBD1 (5 bases). Trimming took off 1 base at V and 0 bases at J, with 9 bases between the two ends. The CDR3 totals 15 residues. The germline V gene has CDR1 SGHAT and CDR2 FQNNGV. In nucleotides, the CDR3 is TGTGCCAGCAGCTTAGCCCTACAGGCTAACTATGGCTACACCTTC. It yields the protein CASSLALQANYGYTF.

The chain couples TRBV18 to TRBJ2-7, with 8 bases aligning to TRBD1. There are 15 residues in the CDR3. V was pared by 3 bases and J by 4 bases, with 8 bases of the junction left unmatched. Germline V gene lookup returns CDR1 KGHSH and CDR2 LQKENI. CDR3 region: CASSPRQGLEYEQYF. In DNA, the CDR3 is TGTGCCAGCTCACCCAGACAGGGGCTCGAGTACGAGCAGTACTTC.

This chain joins TRBV11-2 and TRBJ1-5; unclear D gene. CDR3 length equals 14 residues. Germline V gene lookup returns CDR1 SGHAT and CDR2 FQNNGV. Trimming took off 1 base at V and 5 bases at J, with 9 bases between the two ends. The CDR3 loop reads CASSLVGGDQPQHF. As DNA, the CDR3 is TGTGCCAGCAGCTTAGTAGGTGGAGATCAGCCCCAGCATTTT.

This clone occurred a few times. The chain uses TRBV5-1 and TRBJ1-2; D is perhaps TRBD1 (5 bases). The CDR3 runs 16 residues. Germline V CDR1 and CDR2: SGHRS, YFSETQ. V dropped 4 bases and J dropped 4 bases, with 20 bases sitting between them. For the CDR3, the DNA is TGCGCCAGCAGCCCTGGGACTGGATGGTCCTCCTATGGCTACACCTTC. Protein product: CASSPGTGWSSYGYTF.

The chain has TRBV5-6 and TRBJ1-4, with D tentatively TRBD1 (6 bases). Between the trimmed V and J ends, which lost 1 base and 3 bases, there was a span of 13 bases. Germline V CDR1 and CDR2: SGHDT, YYEEEE. The CDR3 consists of 16 residues. The CDR3 region has the DNA TGTGCCAGCAGCTTGACAGGGTGGGTGGCTAATGAAAAACTGTTTTTT. It yields the protein CASSLTGWVANEKLFF. The full variable domain, completed using reference TRBV5-6 and TRBJ1-4, is DAGVTQSPTHLIKTRGQQVTLRCSPKSGHDTVSWYQQALGQGPQFIFQYYEEEERQRGNFPDRFSGHQFPNYSSELNVNALLLGDSALYLCASSLTGWVANEKLFFGSGTQLSVL.

CDR3 DNA sequence: TGTGCCAGCAGCTTGAATAGCAGGCAGGGGCTCTCTGGGGCCAACGTCCTGACTTTC. Protein: CASSLNSRQGLSGANVLTF. The chain employs TRBV5-5 and TRBJ2-6, with a possible D match to TRBD1 (6 bases). CDR3 size: 19 residues. V was trimmed by 1 base and J by 0 bases, leaving 17 bases between them. Germline CDR1 is SGHKS and CDR2 is YYEKEE (reference sequence).

The V gene is TRBV19, the J gene TRBJ1-1; TRBD1 might be the D (5 bases). The CDR3 sequence is 14 residues long. V gave up 4 bases and J gave up 1 base, with 10 bases separating them. Germline lookup yields CDR1 LNHDA and CDR2 SQIVND (reference sequence). CDR3 in DNA: TGTGCCAGTAGTACCCTGGGGGGGAACACTGAAGCTTTCTTT. It specifies CASSTLGGNTEAFF. Combining the CDR3 with reference TRBV19 and TRBJ1-1 gives the whole variable domain DGGITQSPKYLFRKEGQNVTLSCEQNLNHDAMYWYRQDPGQGLRLIYYSQIVNDFQKGDIAEGYSVSREKKESFPLTVTSAQKNPTAFYLCASSTLGGNTEAFFGQGTRLTVV.

V usage is TRBV7-9 and J usage is TRBJ2-1; D gene uncertain. Looked up from germline, CDR1 is SEHNR and CDR2 is FQNEAQ (reference sequence). The V and J ends lost 6 bases and 7 bases respectively, with 4 bases between them. This CDR3 contains 10 residues. The CDR3 reads CASSINEQFF. CDR3 bases: TGTGCCAGCAGTATTAATGAGCAGTTCTTC. Filled out from reference TRBV7-9 and TRBJ2-1, the complete variable domain reads DTGVSQNPRHKITKRGQNVTFRCDPISEHNRLYWYRQTLGQGPEFLTYFQNEAQLEKSRLLSDRFSAERPKGSFSTLEIQRTEQGDSAMYLCASSINEQFFGPGTRLTVL.

A note on this clone: No conserved phenylalanine or tryptophan is present at the end of the CDR3, so a read error is the likely explanation. The limits of the CDR3 on the DNA are not certain, so only TCRdb's listed CDR3 is given. The chain has TRBV5-1 and TRBJ1-4; the table calls TRBD1, which could not be checked here. The CDR3 has 9 amino acids, counting both end residues. The germline V gene has CDR1 SGHRS and CDR2 YFSETQ. CDR3 protein: CASSLPRPL.

V usage is TRBV19 and J usage is TRBJ1-2, with D perhaps TRBD1 (5 bases). Germline V lookup: CDR1 LNHDA, CDR2 SQIVND (reference sequence). Trimming took 3 bases from V and 2 from J, leaving 13 bases between them. CDR3 size: 15 residues. The CDR3 reads CASSIAGQGNYGYTF. For the CDR3, the DNA is TGTGCCAGTAGTATCGCCGGGCAGGGAAACTATGGCTACACCTTC. Based on the CDR3 plus reference TRBV19 and TRBJ1-2, the full variable domain is DGGITQSPKYLFRKEGQNVTLSCEQNLNHDAMYWYRQDPGQGLRLIYYSQIVNDFQKGDIAEGYSVSREKKESFPLTVTSAQKNPTAFYLCASSIAGQGNYGYTFGSGTRLTVV.

This clone has a handful of counts. The V call is TRBV7-8, the J call TRBJ2-5; a possible D gene is TRBD2 (6 bases). Deletions cut 5 bases from V and 2 bases from J, with 15 bases between. The CDR3 consists of 15 residues. The V gene's germline CDR1 is SGHVS and CDR2 FQNEAQ. The CDR3 DNA reads TGTGCCAGCAGCCGAGCCAGGAGCGGGCAAGAGACCCAGTACTTC. Translated: CASSRARSGQETQYF. Variable domain in full (rest from reference TRBV7-8 and TRBJ2-5): GAGVSQSPRYKVAKRGQDVALRCDPISGHVSLFWYQQALGQGPEFLTYFQNEAQLDKSGLPSDRFFAERPEGSVSTLKIQRTQQEDSAVYLCASSRARSGQETQYFGPGTRLLVL.

CDR3 sequence: CASSQESQGQYEQYF. The CDR3, as DNA: TGTGCCAGCAGCCAAGAGAGTCAGGGACAATACGAGCAGTACTTC. The chain is built from TRBV4-2 and TRBJ2-7; possible D gene TRBD1, 6 bases. CDR3 length equals 15 residues. The V end was cut by 0 bases, the J end by 4 bases, with 13 bases between. Germline V gene data show CDR1 as LGHNA and CDR2 as YNFKEQ.

The V call is TRBV28, the J call TRBJ1-2, with 7 bases fitting TRBD1. There are 14 residues in the CDR3. V shed 5 bases, J shed 3 bases, and the junction held 6 bases outside the gene matches. Germline V gene lookup returns CDR1 MDHEN and CDR2 SYDVKM. The CDR3 loop is CASSPGGVDYGYTF. As DNA, the CDR3 is TGTGCCAGCAGTCCAGGGGGAGTGGACTATGGCTACACCTTC.

V gene TRBV30 combines with J gene TRBJ2-3, with 15 bases that match TRBD2. The germline gives CDR1 GTSNPN, CDR2 SVGIG (reference sequence). J lost 3 bases, V lost 2 bases, and 3 bases had no gene match. This CDR3 contains 16 residues. The CDR3 is CAWSSGLAGGTDTQYF. CDR3 bases: TGTGCCTGGAGTTCCGGACTAGCGGGGGGGACAGATACGCAGTATTTT.

This clone appeared a single time. V and J are TRBV5-6 and TRBJ1-1, with D possibly being TRBD1 (6 bases). Trimming removed 0 bases at V and 1 base at J, with 13 bases between. Germline CDR1 SGHDT, CDR2 YYEEEE. This CDR3 comprises 16 residues. This chain's CDR3 is CASSLVGGHPNTEAFF. In DNA form, the CDR3 reads TGTGCCAGCAGCTTGGTAGGGGGACATCCGAACACTGAAGCTTTCTTT.

This chain uses TRBV6-6 with TRBJ1-1; TRBD1 aligns across 7 bases. The CDR3 sequence is 14 residues long. Per germline, CDR1 MNHNY and CDR2 SVGAGI (reference sequence). Trimming cost V 7 bases and J 6 bases; bases outside gene matches: 11. CDR3 residues: CASKTTGKRPEAFF. CDR3 in DNA: TGTGCCAGCAAGACGACAGGGAAGAGACCTGAAGCTTTCTTT.

This rearrangement joins TRBV24-1 to TRBJ2-3, with 10 bases identical to TRBD1. The J segment lost 1 base and the V segment lost 9 bases, leaving 9 bases of the junction unmatched. This CDR3 contains 16 residues. Germline V gives CDR1 KGHDR, CDR2 SFDVKD. In nucleotides, the CDR3 is TGTGCCACCGGGACAGGGGCGCGGGGGGGCACAGATACGCAGTATTTT. The encoded protein is CATGTGARGGTDTQYF.

The chain uses TRBV2 and TRBJ2-3; D is ambiguous. From germline, CDR1 is SNHLY and CDR2 FYNNEI. The CDR3 extends over 13 amino acids. V gave up 7 bases and J gave up 4 bases, with 12 bases separating them. In DNA form, the CDR3 reads TGTGCCAGCACTTTACTGGGCGCAGATACGCAGTATTTT. It yields the protein CASTLLGADTQYF.

The rearrangement links TRBV6-1 to TRBJ2-3; 9 positions agree with TRBD2. From germline, CDR1 is MNHNS and CDR2 SASEGT. V shed 1 base and J 2 bases; nucleotides not matched to a gene: 13. The CDR3 covers 19 residues. CDR3 region: CASSEVWLGRGGFTDTQYF. The CDR3, as DNA: TGTGCCAGCAGTGAAGTTTGGCTAGGGCGGGGGGGATTCACAGATACGCAGTATTTT.

J is TRBJ2-7 and V is TRBV7-9; perhaps TRBD2 as D (5 bases). Per germline, CDR1 SEHNR and CDR2 FQNEAQ (reference sequence). Deletions cut 5 bases from V and 2 bases from J, with 13 bases between. This CDR3 comprises 14 residues. CDR3 nucleotides: TGTGCCAGCAGCAATAGCCTCGGGGCCTACGAGCAGTACTTC. This encodes CASSNSLGAYEQYF. The full variable domain, rest sourced from reference TRBV7-9 and TRBJ2-7, is DTGVSQNPRHKITKRGQNVTFRCDPISEHNRLYWYRQTLGQGPEFLTYFQNEAQLEKSRLLSDRFSAERPKGSFSTLEIQRTEQGDSAMYLCASSNSLGAYEQYFGPGTRLTVT.

The rearrangement joins TRBV5-1 to TRBJ2-7; no reliable D call. Trimming removed 0 bases from V and 2 bases from J, with 15 bases in between. In germline, CDR1 is SGHRS, CDR2 YFSETQ. CDR3 size: 16 residues. CDR3 in DNA: TGCGCCAGCAGCTTGGAAACGTCCAGGCGCGCCTACGAGCAGTACTTC. Its protein is CASSLETSRRAYEQYF.

The chain employs TRBV5-1 and TRBJ1-1, with TRBD1 matching 9 bases. This CDR3 comprises 15 residues. V was clipped by 3 bases and J by 4 bases; unmatched bases: 7. Germline V gene sequence: CDR1 SGHRS, CDR2 YFSETQ. CDR3 sequence (DNA): TGCGCCAGCAGCTCCTTGGGGGACAGGGTCACTGAAGCTTTCTTT. Amino acids: CASSSLGDRVTEAFF.

This chain links TRBV6-6 with TRBJ1-3; 8 bases agree with TRBD1. The CDR3 extends over 16 amino acids. Losses at the gene ends were 5 bases for V and 0 bases for J; bases not matched to a gene: 6. The V gene's germline CDR1 is MNHNY and CDR2 SVGAGI (reference sequence). CDR3 amino acids: CASSMGQASSGNTIYF. The CDR3 DNA is TGTGCCAGCAGTATGGGACAGGCGAGCTCTGGAAACACCATATATTTT.

V usage is TRBV5-4 and J usage is TRBJ2-6; a possible D gene is TRBD1 (5 bases). This CDR3 spans 18 amino acids. CDR1 SGHNT and CDR2 YYREEE come from the germline V gene (reference sequence). The ends were cut back, 4 bases at V and 0 bases at J, with 17 bases in the middle. CDR3 nucleotide sequence: TGTGCCAGCAGCCCAAGTAGGGGTCGGAGCTCTGGGGCCAACGTCCTGACTTTC. Residues: CASSPSRGRSSGANVLTF. Variable domain in full (rest from reference TRBV5-4 and TRBJ2-6): ETGVTQSPTHLIKTRGQQVTLRCSSQSGHNTVSWYQQALGQGPQFIFQYYREEENGRGNFPPRFSGLQFPNYSSELNVNALELDDSALYLCASSPSRGRSSGANVLTFGAGSRLTVL.

This chain joins TRBV28 and TRBJ2-6; D unresolved. The germline V gene encodes CDR1 MDHEN and CDR2 SYDVKM. CDR3 length: 16 residues. The ends were cut back, 8 bases at V and 2 bases at J, with 16 bases in the middle. The CDR3 loop reads CASRSYGGAGANVLTF. In DNA form, the CDR3 reads TGTGCCAGCCGGAGTTATGGCGGCGCTGGGGCCAACGTCCTGACTTTC. Using reference TRBV28 and TRBJ2-6 for the parts outside the CDR3, the full variable domain is DVKVTQSSRYLVKRTGEKVFLECVQDMDHENMFWYRQDPGLGLRLIYFSYDVKMKEKGDIPEGYSVSREKKERFSLILESASTNQTSMYLCASRSYGGAGANVLTFGAGSRLTVL.

The chain joins TRBV7-2 to TRBJ1-6; D remains unclear. The CDR3 has 15 residues. Germline V gene data show CDR1 as SGHTA and CDR2 as FQGNSA. Trimming took off 0 bases at V and 7 bases at J, with 10 bases between the two ends. The CDR3: CASSLAWAGNSPLHF. CDR3 sequence (DNA): TGTGCCAGCAGCTTAGCATGGGCAGGCAATTCACCCCTCCACTTT.

The J gene is TRBJ2-1, the V gene TRBV5-1, with D unclear. The germline V and J ends were trimmed by 3 bases and 0 bases, with 7 bases remaining between them. The CDR3 consists of 14 residues. The germline gives CDR1 SGHRS, CDR2 YFSETQ. As DNA, the CDR3 is TGCGCCAGCAGCTCCCTTAGCTCCTACAATGAGCAGTTCTTC. Translating it yields CASSSLSSYNEQFF.